This T cell receptor (beta chain) was observed in a study of early T cells in non-severe SARS-CoV-2 infection. Study overall: With bulk RNA from unsorted whole blood as input, sequencing yielded unpaired chains.

V was cut by 2 bases and J by 2 bases, with 14 bases left in between. CDR1 MNHNY and CDR2 SVGAGI come from the germline V gene (reference sequence). The CDR3 covers 16 residues. TCRdb itself ran the 5' RACE reads through MiXCR, one entry per CDR3 protein. The table has some 26,000 distinct CDR3 sequences, about 4.1% seen once. Study-wide findings and caveats: In VDJdb matching, anti-spike CD8 responses were favored while private and CD4 specificities went missing.

There are many counts of this clonotype. The antigen is unknown. What was sequenced was whole blood. This TCR derives from an adult who was a healthcare worker with PCR-confirmed SARS-CoV-2 infection or an uninfected control (not recorded which). The V and J genes are TRBV6-6 and TRBJ2-3; no reliable D call. In DNA form, the CDR3 reads TGTGCCAGCAGTTACAGGGCGCTTTCGACCACAGATACGCAGTATTTT. It codes for CASSYRALSTTDTQYF.